One T cell receptor (beta chain) is described in this entry. Its antigen remains unidentified. It has no much larger one-base neighbor in the sample; base qualities were not kept. The data originate from a study of beta chain features in type 1 diabetes (dated by TCRdb to between 2017 and 2018). Study-level background: No differences in mean age, gender distribution, total cell number or subset yield were found between patients and healthy donors. Regulatory and stem cell-like memory subsets were obtained from only 8 patients and roughly eight healthy donors, while naive and central memory subsets were obtained from all 28 donors. A total of over 95,000,000 sorted cells were examined across all samples, and RNA yield correlated strongly with the number of cells per subset. The study compared the TCRB repertoires of sorted circulating CD4+ T cell subsets in recently diagnosed type 1 diabetes patients with those in matched healthy donors. On the study overall, not on this receptor specifically: The naive, central memory and regulatory TCRB repertoires appeared to resemble one another more closely among patients than among healthy donors. Shorter templates might be favored by PCR, yet because patient and control samples were amplified and corrected together, any such skew would affect both groups equally. Type 1 diabetes patients showed a moderate but significant shortening of TCRB CDR3 length in all four CD4+ subsets. HLA sub-analyses involved small numbers of individuals, so any influence of HLA type on TCRB rearrangement remained unresolved. Patients with type 1 diabetes made fewer insertions and deleted more nucleotides at VDJ recombination sites, implying thymic rearrangement abnormalities. Because cDNA was sequenced instead of genomic DNA, highly expressing activated cells could be over-represented, though the groups showed no difference in activation or CD3 levels.

A single peripheral blood draw of about 116 mL on average was collected from each donor into heparinised tubes. A BD FACSAria II was used to sort naive, central memory, regulatory and stem cell-like memory CD4+ T cells with a panel that included CD45RO, CCR7, CD25, CD127, CD95 and CD27. Purity was above 98% for every sorted population. PBMCs were isolated right away by Lymphoprep density gradient centrifugation and were stained directly, without culture. Samples were stained and sorted in pairs, with one healthy donor and one patient per experiment, so that batch effects were minimized. The germline V gene (reference sequence) yields SEHNR for CDR1 and FQNEAQ for CDR2. V has 11 bases trimmed and J has 7 bases trimmed; junction bases matching no gene number 11. The CDR3, from cysteine to phenylalanine, totals 13 residues. The only DNA kept is the CDR3, 39 bases in frame from the first base. The High Capacity cDNA Reverse Transcription Kit was used to reverse transcribe all of the isolated RNA, meaning that expressed TCRB transcripts were what got sequenced. Naive, central memory and regulatory T cell samples underwent deep immunoSEQ sequencing, averaging around 3.7 million total reads per sample. Sorted cells were lysed in RLT buffer and RNA was extracted with DNase-treated RNeasy Micro or Mini kits, depending on cell number. To prevent cross-contamination, every cell subset was processed on its own, while patient and healthy donor samples were processed together. Using the immunoSEQ multiplex PCR, TCRB sequences were amplified from cDNA into 87-bp fragments spanning the CDR3 region. Amplicons were sequenced on the Illumina HiSeq platform. Turning to the authors' computational methods: Synthetic template baselines were used to correct PCR bias computationally, reads within Hamming distance 2 were collapsed together, and singletons that could not be merged were discarded. By aligning reads against IMGT, V, D and J genes, CDR3 length, and insertions or deletions at six rearrangement sites were assigned. Within each subset, clonotype counts were normalized to sorted cell number, after which true diversity and Gini coefficients were computed with the tcR R package. The overlap coefficient, calculated on TCRB nucleotide sequences, was used to quantify repertoire sharing. Out-of-frame TCRB sequences from naive cells were analyzed as a proxy for the pre-selection repertoire. TCRdb obtained this table from immuneACCESS and retained in-frame rearrangements with V and J assigned. These tables miss some clones; where compared with another copy, unresolved V genes account for less than half of the shortfall, and the remainder is unexplained. The V and J calls and clone size are taken from that table; D and trimming were inferred from the DNA. Counted in this sample were hundreds of thousands of clones; roughly an eighth of them appeared once. 0.045% to 0.06% of the sample is held by the ten biggest clonotypes.

The sample was naive CD4+ T cells from blood. The cell subset or site label of this sample denotes: true naive CD4+ T cells. This chain is built from TRBV7-9 and TRBJ2-1, and TRBD2 matches 7 of the central bases. The receptor comes from a woman younger than 30 in good health. In nucleotides, the sequence is TGTGCCGGAGGAGCGGGGCGCAAAAATGAGCAGTTCTTC. Its amino acids are CAGGAGRKNEQFF.